The rows below give T cell receptor beta chains drawn from one sample of a study of beta chain features in type 1 diabetes. Measured with immunoSEQ multiplex PCR; TCRdb has only the in-frame clones, and not every one. The sample records about 250,000 clones, roughly 14% being singletons. Sequences were obtained from naive CD4+ T cells from blood. These TCRs come from a woman aged 40 to 49 in good health. The CDR3 runs from the conserved cysteine through the conserved F or W. A D gene is named only where the DNA matches it firmly. Where a row states a size, it is once, few, many or the class of an expanded clone; other rows omit it.

v_gene	d_gene	abundance	j_gene	CDR3nt	CDR3aa
TRBV4-1	TRBD2	few	TRBJ2-7	TGCGCCAGCAGCCGGGAGCTAGCGGGATCCTACGAGCAGTACTTC	CASSRELAGSYEQYF
TRBV6-1	NA	few	TRBJ2-3	TGTGCCAGCGGTGGGTGGCGCGGGGCCTTCGGCACAGATACGCAGTATTTT	CASGGWRGAFGTDTQYF
TRBV6-5	NA	NA	TRBJ1-1	TGTGCCAGCAGTTACGTGGGACAAATGAACACTGAAGCTTTCTTT	CASSYVGQMNTEAFF
TRBV5-1	TRBD1	NA	TRBJ2-7	TGCGCCAGCAGCTCGGGGGCGACAGGGGGCGCCGCGCGGGAGCAGTACTTC	CASSSGATGGAAREQYF
TRBV7-2	NA	NA	TRBJ1-5	TGTGCCAGCAGCCGGAGGGTGGGGGAAAACCAGCCCCAGCATTTT	CASSRRVGENQPQHF
TRBV5-4	NA	few	TRBJ2-3	TGTGCCAGCAGCTTGGGACAGACTCCGGATACGCAGTATTTT	CASSLGQTPDTQYF
TRBV5-1	NA	NA	TRBJ2-2	TGCGCCAGCAGCCTAGGGGCACAGTACACCGGGGAGCTGTTTTTT	CASSLGAQYTGELFF
TRBV5-1	TRBD2	NA	TRBJ2-5	TGCGCCAGCAGCTTGGTTAACCTAGCGGCACAAGAGACCCAGTACTTC	CASSLVNLAAQETQYF
TRBV4-3	TRBD1	NA	TRBJ2-2	TGCGCCAGCAGCCCCATTTATTGGACAGGCACCGGGGAGCTGTTTTTT	CASSPIYWTGTGELFF
TRBV18	NA	NA	TRBJ1-6	TGTGCCAGCTCACCACCGGGCCGGAACTTT	CASSPPGRNF
TRBV7-9	NA	NA	TRBJ1-4	TGTGCCAGCAGCCCCAAGGGCGGGAATGAAAAACTGTTTTTT	CASSPKGGNEKLFF
TRBV19	NA	NA	TRBJ1-1	TGTGCCAGTAGTGCGGGTTTCAGCGGGAACACTGAAGCTTTCTTT	CASSAGFSGNTEAFF
TRBV18	NA	NA	TRBJ2-7	TGTGCCAGCTCACCACCGTCAGGGGCGGGCTACGAGCAGTACTTC	CASSPPSGAGYEQYF
TRBV19	NA	NA	TRBJ1-2	TGTGCCAGTAATACGAGCGGAGGGCGGAACTATGGCTACACCTTC	CASNTSGGRNYGYTF
TRBV7-9	NA	NA	TRBJ1-5	TGTGCCAGCAGCCCACTCGCGAGTCGGCAGCCCCAGCATTTT	CASSPLASRQPQHF